The 30 T cell receptor beta chains below come from one sample, sequenced in a study of cytomegalovirus exposure and HLA in healthy donors. PCR was performed using 60 Vbeta and 13 Jbeta primers. TCRdb's copy holds only in-frame clones and misses some; the assay was immunoSEQ multiplex PCR. The table has approximately 280,000 clones, about 90% seen once; the top ten hold around 2.1%. Sequenced: PBMCs. The source is a woman aged 18-35 years in good health and CMV-seronegative.

The V and J genes are TRBV11-3 and TRBJ1-3, with 9 bases matching TRBD1. The CDR3 is 18 residues long. V shed 4 bases and J 0 bases; nucleotides not matched to a gene: 10. Germline lookup yields CDR1 SGHNT and CDR2 YENEEA. The DNA of the CDR3 is TGTGCCAGCAGCTGCGCCGACGGGACAGGGAGCTCTGGAAACACCATATATTTT. This gives the protein CASSCADGTGSSGNTIYF.

CDR3 protein: CASSRRDRPIAANEQFF. In nucleotides, the CDR3 is TGTGCCAGTAGTCGCCGGGACAGACCAATTGCCGCCAATGAGCAGTTCTTC. V usage is TRBV19 and J usage is TRBJ2-1; 7 positions agree with TRBD1. CDR1 is LNHDA, CDR2 SQIVND, per germline (reference sequence). V lost 5 bases to trimming and J lost 6 bases; unmatched junction nucleotides: 16. The CDR3 totals 17 residues. The complete variable domain, with remaining parts taken from reference TRBV19 and TRBJ2-1, reads DGGITQSPKYLFRKEGQNVTLSCEQNLNHDAMYWYRQDPGQGLRLIYYSQIVNDFQKGDIAEGYSVSREKKESFPLTVTSAQKNPTAFYLCASSRRDRPIAANEQFFGPGTRLTVL.

V usage is TRBV4-2 and J usage is TRBJ2-7; D is possibly TRBD1 (5 bases). Germline CDR1 is LGHNA and CDR2 is YNFKEQ. The CDR3 totals 14 residues. The germline V and J ends were trimmed by 4 bases and 2 bases, with 12 bases remaining between them. CDR3 region: CASSRQFPPYEQYF. The CDR3 DNA sequence: TGTGCCAGCAGCCGACAGTTCCCCCCCTACGAGCAGTACTTC.

This clone was observed once. The rearrangement uses TRBV11-2 and TRBJ2-5, with 12 bases aligning to TRBD2. The J segment lost 0 bases and the V segment lost 6 bases, leaving 5 bases of the junction unmatched. CDR1 and CDR2 from the germline V gene are SGHAT and FQNNGV. The CDR3 is 16 amino acids. The CDR3 DNA is TGTGCCAGCAGTCTCGGACTAGCGGGGTACCAAGAGACCCAGTACTTC. This encodes CASSLGLAGYQETQYF.

V gene TRBV6-5 combines with J gene TRBJ2-5; 7 bases fit TRBD1. The assigned J gene may be wrong: the sequence end matches TRBJ2-7 better. CDR1 and CDR2 from the germline V gene are MNHEY and SVGAGI. The CDR3 extends over 12 amino acids. CDR3 in DNA: TGTGCCAGCATCGGGACAGCCTACGAGCAGTACTTC. Protein sequence: CASIGTAYEQYF.

The J gene is TRBJ2-7, the V gene TRBV5-1, with 7 bases fitting TRBD1. This CDR3 is built from 18 residues. After removal of 0 bases from V and 0 bases from J, the junction contained 12 bases not matched to a gene. Germline CDR1 and CDR2: SGHRS and YFSETQ. The CDR3 reads CASSLDPVGGPISYEQYF. The CDR3 nucleotides are TGCGCCAGCAGCTTGGATCCGGTAGGGGGCCCAATCTCCTACGAGCAGTACTTC. The variable domain in full, with the rest retrieved from reference TRBV5-1 and TRBJ2-7, is KAGVTQTPRYLIKTRGQQVTLSCSPISGHRSVSWYQQTPGQGLQFLFEYFSETQRNKGNFPGRFSGRQFSNSRSEMNVSTLELGDSALYLCASSLDPVGGPISYEQYFGPGTRLTVT.

This chain uses TRBV2 with TRBJ2-1; maybe TRBD1 (6 bases). Per the germline V gene, CDR1 is SNHLY and CDR2 is FYNNEI. The CDR3 is 22 amino acids. With 6 bases removed from V and 0 bases from J, the gap between germline ends came to 33 bases. The CDR3 region is CASRGVDLGVMNRVASYNEQFF. The CDR3, as DNA: TGTGCCAGCAGGGGGGTGGATTTGGGAGTGATGAACAGGGTTGCCTCCTACAATGAGCAGTTCTTC.

CDR3 residues: CASKGGITGGTGELFF. CDR3 bases: TGTGCCAGCAAAGGGGGGATAACGGGGGGCACCGGGGAGCTGTTTTTT. The rearrangement joins TRBV19 to TRBJ2-2; TRBD2 is a possible D gene (7 bases). Germline V gene data show CDR1 as LNHDA and CDR2 as SQIVND (reference sequence). Between the trimmed V and J ends, which lost 9 bases and 4 bases, there was a span of 21 bases. This CDR3 is 16 amino acids long.

The gene calls are TRBV19 and TRBJ2-7; 13 bases match TRBD2. The ends lost 4 bases at V and 7 bases at J; junction bases unmatched: 7. The CDR3 has 15 amino acids. Germline values: CDR1 LNHDA, CDR2 SQIVND (reference sequence). This chain's CDR3 is CASSTPTSGGWEQYF. The DNA for the CDR3 is TGTGCCAGTAGTACCCCGACTAGCGGGGGGTGGGAGCAGTACTTC.

The chain uses TRBV7-2 and TRBJ1-5, with TRBD1 matching 8 bases. In germline, CDR1 is SGHTA, CDR2 FQGNSA. This CDR3 region has 14 residues. J lost 7 bases, V lost 5 bases, and 7 bases had no gene match. The CDR3 DNA sequence: TGTGCCAGCAGCCCAAGACAGGGGCCCCAGCCCCAGCATTTT. Translation gives CASSPRQGPQPQHF.

The chain combines TRBV6-5 with TRBJ1-1; D gene unclear. The CDR3 spans 14 residues. Trimming pared 0 bases from V and 1 base from J, leaving 6 bases between. Germline values: CDR1 MNHEY, CDR2 SVGAGI. CDR3 coding DNA: TGTGCCAGCAGTTACTCGGCCGCGAACACTGAAGCTTTCTTT. Translating gives CASSYSAANTEAFF.

DNA of the CDR3: TGTGCCTGGGCGGGACTAGCGGGGCGGGCGTTCGAGCAGTACTTC. Translation gives CAWAGLAGRAFEQYF. This chain uses TRBV30 with TRBJ2-7; 13 bases match TRBD2. The V and J ends lost 5 bases and 6 bases, in that order; junction bases with no gene match: 10. This CDR3 spans 15 amino acids. Germline loops: CDR1 GTSNPN, CDR2 SVGIG (reference sequence). Using reference TRBV30 and TRBJ2-7 for the parts outside the CDR3, the full variable domain is SQTIHQWPATLVQPVGSPLSLECTVEGTSNPNLYWYRQAAGRGLQLLFYSVGIGQISSEVPQNLSASRPQDRQFILSSKKLLLSDSGFYLCAWAGLAGRAFEQYFGPGTRLTVT.

V usage is TRBV7-8 and J usage is TRBJ1-2, with 9 bases lining up with TRBD1. CDR1 and CDR2 (germline): SGHVS, FQNEAQ. This CDR3 is built from 13 residues. The V segment lost 7 bases and the J segment 7 bases; nucleotides outside the gene matches: 7. The DNA for the CDR3 is TGTGCCAGCACCGCTACAGGGGGCCTTGGCTACACCTTC. This gives the protein CASTATGGLGYTF. The full variable domain, with the rest looked up from reference TRBV7-8 and TRBJ1-2, is GAGVSQSPRYKVAKRGQDVALRCDPISGHVSLFWYQQALGQGPEFLTYFQNEAQLDKSGLPSDRFFAERPEGSVSTLKIQRTQQEDSAVYLCASTATGGLGYTFGSGTRLTVV.

The chain joins TRBV11-2 to TRBJ2-7; D perhaps matches TRBD1 (5 bases). The CDR3 is 13 amino acids. Germline CDR1 is SGHAT and CDR2 is FQNNGV. Trimming took 3 bases from V and 6 from J, leaving 12 bases between them. The CDR3 protein is CASSFQGVAEQYF. Here the CDR3 DNA reads TGTGCCAGCAGCTTCCAGGGTGTGGCCGAGCAGTACTTC.

The chain joins TRBV7-8 to TRBJ2-1; the D gene is possibly TRBD2 (6 bases). CDR1 and CDR2 (germline): SGHVS, FQNEAQ. V gave up 5 bases and J gave up 0 bases, with 14 bases separating them. CDR3 length: 16 amino acids. The CDR3 region has the DNA TGTGCCAGCAGCCCGTCTAGCGTTAGCTCCTACAATGAGCAGTTCTTC. Its protein is CASSPSSVSSYNEQFF. Looking up the rest from reference TRBV7-8 and TRBJ2-1 gives the full variable domain: GAGVSQSPRYKVAKRGQDVALRCDPISGHVSLFWYQQALGQGPEFLTYFQNEAQLDKSGLPSDRFFAERPEGSVSTLKIQRTQQEDSAVYLCASSPSSVSSYNEQFFGPGTRLTVL.

The J gene is TRBJ2-5, the V gene TRBV5-4, with TRBD1 matching 8 bases. V trimming: 0 bases; J trimming: 5 bases; junction bases outside the gene matches: 6. CDR3 length equals 15 residues. The germline CDR1 and CDR2 sequences are SGHNT and YYREEE (reference sequence). CDR3 residues: CASSLAQGASETQYF. The CDR3 bases are TGTGCCAGCAGCTTGGCCCAGGGGGCGTCGGAGACCCAGTACTTC.

V gene TRBV2 combines with J gene TRBJ2-7; possibly TRBD2 for D (6 bases). CDR3 length: 12 residues. The V end was cut by 10 bases, the J end by 3 bases, with 13 bases between. Germline CDR1 is SNHLY and CDR2 is FYNNEI. CDR3 amino acids: CAKGMRDYEQYF. The CDR3 DNA follows: TGTGCCAAGGGGATGCGGGACTACGAGCAGTACTTC.

The chain has TRBV14 and TRBJ2-1, with D perhaps matching TRBD2 (6 bases). Trimming removed 1 base at V and 4 bases at J, with 14 bases between. CDR1 is SGHDN and CDR2 is FVKESK in the germline V gene. This CDR3 has 16 residues. This CDR3 is CASSQGYSGRYNEQFF. The CDR3 DNA is TGTGCCAGCAGCCAAGGATATAGCGGCCGATACAATGAGCAGTTCTTC.

The chain has TRBV2 and TRBJ2-7; 7 nucleotides align to TRBD2. V was clipped by 6 bases and J by 1 base; unmatched bases: 3. CDR1 SNHLY and CDR2 FYNNEI come from the germline V gene. This CDR3 is built from 13 residues. The CDR3 here is CASREGLSYEQYF. Here the CDR3 DNA reads TGTGCCAGCAGAGAGGGACTATCCTACGAGCAGTACTTC.

The chain is built from TRBV7-6 and TRBJ1-1; D is unresolved. From germline, CDR1 is SGHVS and CDR2 FNYEAQ. V gave up 4 bases and J gave up 5 bases, with 8 bases separating them. CDR3 length equals 12 residues. This chain's CDR3 is CASSSAETEAFF. The CDR3 bases are TGTGCCAGCAGCTCCGCGGAAACTGAAGCTTTCTTT.

This chain links TRBV11-3 with TRBJ2-7; 9 bases are a match to TRBD2. V shed 11 bases and J 0 bases; nucleotides not matched to a gene: 14. This CDR3 contains 16 residues. In germline, CDR1 is SGHNT, CDR2 YENEEA. CDR3 sequence: CARGIAGARYSYEQYF. CDR3 bases: TGTGCCCGGGGAATAGCGGGGGCCCGCTACTCCTACGAGCAGTACTTC.

The chain carries TRBV27 and TRBJ2-7, with 14 bases lining up with TRBD2. Germline values: CDR1 MNHEY, CDR2 SMNVEV (reference sequence). V trimming: 7 bases; J trimming: 6 bases; junction bases outside the gene matches: 8. The CDR3 is made up of 15 amino acids. The CDR3 DNA is TGTGCCAGCAAACCGGGACTAGCGGGGGAGACCGAGCAGTACTTC. The encoded protein is CASKPGLAGETEQYF.

In this sample, this clone turned up once. This rearrangement joins TRBV28 to TRBJ1-4, with a possible D match to TRBD1 (5 bases). Germline CDR1 and CDR2: MDHEN and SYDVKM. CDR3 length equals 14 residues. The germline V and J ends were trimmed by 7 bases and 4 bases, with 13 bases remaining between them. CDR3 bases: TGTGCCAGCATAGGAGGGGCTTTTAATGAAAAACTGTTTTTT. Protein: CASIGGAFNEKLFF.

This clone was seen only a few times. This rearrangement joins TRBV6-1 to TRBJ2-7; D is perhaps TRBD1 (6 bases). V lost 1 base to trimming and J lost 2 bases, with 9 bases between them. The CDR3 runs to 14 residues. Germline CDR1 MNHNS, CDR2 SASEGT. CDR3: CASSEEGETYEQYF. CDR3 nucleotide sequence: TGTGCCAGCAGTGAAGAGGGGGAAACCTACGAGCAGTACTTC.

The chain links TRBV10-3 to TRBJ2-1, with D uncertain. Germline lookup yields CDR1 ENHRY and CDR2 SYGVKD. Deletions cut 7 bases from V and 6 bases from J, with 7 bases between. This CDR3 is 11 amino acids long. The CDR3 region is CAITSSNEQFF. Written as DNA, the CDR3 is TGTGCCATCACCTCCAGCAATGAGCAGTTCTTC.

This clone was counted only a few times. V usage is TRBV6-6 and J usage is TRBJ2-7, with a tentative D call TRBD2 (7 bases). The germline gives CDR1 MNHNY, CDR2 SVGAGI (reference sequence). This CDR3 contains 14 residues. V was cut by 7 bases and J by 0 bases, with 13 bases left in between. For the CDR3, the DNA is TGTGCCAGCAAGGGGGGGGGAAGCTCCTACGAGCAGTACTTC. Translating gives CASKGGGSSYEQYF.

The chain's CDR3 is CASSLRDRSTEAFF. In DNA form, the CDR3 reads TGTGCCAGCAGTTTGCGAGACAGGAGCACTGAAGCTTTCTTT. The chain joins TRBV6-5 to TRBJ1-1, with D perhaps TRBD1 (6 bases). Germline V gives CDR1 MNHEY, CDR2 SVGAGI. The CDR3 contains 14 residues. Trimming shortened V by 4 bases and J by 4 bases, and 13 bases separated the two germline ends.

V usage is TRBV30 and J usage is TRBJ2-3; 8 nucleotides line up with TRBD2. This CDR3 comprises 16 residues. Trimming took 0 bases from V and 1 from J; bases not matched to a gene: 6. Germline V CDR1 and CDR2: GTSNPN, SVGIG (reference sequence). CDR3 nucleotides: TGTGCCTGGAGTGTGAGCAGCGGGGGTGGCACAGATACGCAGTATTTT. Residues: CAWSVSSGGGTDTQYF.

The chain recombines TRBV5-1 with TRBJ1-1; D is ambiguous. Germline V gene data show CDR1 as SGHRS and CDR2 as YFSETQ. V was pared by 3 bases and J by 3 bases, with 12 bases between. The CDR3 contains 14 residues. This chain's CDR3 is CASSSFSSDTEAFF. The CDR3 DNA sequence: TGCGCCAGCAGCTCCTTTTCTAGTGACACTGAAGCTTTCTTT. Full variable domain (outside the CDR3, taken from reference TRBV5-1 and TRBJ1-1): KAGVTQTPRYLIKTRGQQVTLSCSPISGHRSVSWYQQTPGQGLQFLFEYFSETQRNKGNFPGRFSGRQFSNSRSEMNVSTLELGDSALYLCASSSFSSDTEAFFGQGTRLTVV.

This CDR3 is CASSLLRVSPLHF. The CDR3, as DNA: TGTGCCAGCAGTTTATTGCGTGTATCACCCCTCCACTTT. The chain couples TRBV27 to TRBJ1-6; D call uncertain. Trimming cost V 1 base and J 10 bases, with 8 bases left between them. Germline V lookup: CDR1 MNHEY, CDR2 SMNVEV (reference sequence). The CDR3 is made up of 13 amino acids.